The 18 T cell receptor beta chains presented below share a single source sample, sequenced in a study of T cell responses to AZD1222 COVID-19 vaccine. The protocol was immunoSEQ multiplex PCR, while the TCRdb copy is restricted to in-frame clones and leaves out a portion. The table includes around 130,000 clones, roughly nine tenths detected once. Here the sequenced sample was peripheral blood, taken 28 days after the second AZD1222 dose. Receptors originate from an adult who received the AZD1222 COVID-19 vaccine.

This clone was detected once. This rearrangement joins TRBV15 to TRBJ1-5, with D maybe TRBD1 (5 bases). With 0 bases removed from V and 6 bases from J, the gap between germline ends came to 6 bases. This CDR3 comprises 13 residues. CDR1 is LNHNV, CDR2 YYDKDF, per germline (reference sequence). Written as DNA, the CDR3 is TGTGCCACCAGCAGAGAGGGGGGTCAGCCCCAGCATTTT. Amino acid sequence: CATSREGGQPQHF.

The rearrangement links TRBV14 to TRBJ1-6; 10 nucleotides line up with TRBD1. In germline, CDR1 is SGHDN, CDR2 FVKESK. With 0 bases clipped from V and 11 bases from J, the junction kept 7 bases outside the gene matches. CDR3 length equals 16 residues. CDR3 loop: CASSQDLPGTGAPLHF. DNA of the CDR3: TGTGCCAGCAGCCAAGATCTTCCCGGGACAGGGGCACCCCTCCACTTT.

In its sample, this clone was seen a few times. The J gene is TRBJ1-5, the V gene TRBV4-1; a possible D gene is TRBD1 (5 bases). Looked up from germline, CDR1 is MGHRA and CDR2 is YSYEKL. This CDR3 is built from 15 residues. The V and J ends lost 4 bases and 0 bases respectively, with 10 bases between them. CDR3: CASSPQGYSNQPQHF. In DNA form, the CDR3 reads TGCGCCAGCAGCCCCCAGGGTTATAGCAATCAGCCCCAGCATTTT.

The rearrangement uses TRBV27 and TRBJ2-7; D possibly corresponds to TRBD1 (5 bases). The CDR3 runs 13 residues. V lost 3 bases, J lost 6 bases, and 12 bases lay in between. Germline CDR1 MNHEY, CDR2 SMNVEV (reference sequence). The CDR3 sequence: CASSFQGPAEQYF. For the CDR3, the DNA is TGTGCCAGCAGTTTCCAGGGCCCGGCCGAGCAGTACTTC.

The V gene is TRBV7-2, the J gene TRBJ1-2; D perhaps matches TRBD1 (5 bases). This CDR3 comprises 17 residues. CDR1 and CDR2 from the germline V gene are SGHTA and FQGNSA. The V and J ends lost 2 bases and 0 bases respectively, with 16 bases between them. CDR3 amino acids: CASSLSGRTRANYGYTF. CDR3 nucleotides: TGTGCCAGCAGCTTATCCGGACGGACAAGGGCTAACTATGGCTACACCTTC.

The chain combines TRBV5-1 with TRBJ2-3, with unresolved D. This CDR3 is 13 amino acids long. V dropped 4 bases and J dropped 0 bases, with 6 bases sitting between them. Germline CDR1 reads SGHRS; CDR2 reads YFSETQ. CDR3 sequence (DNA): TGCGCCAGCAGCGATACTAGCACAGATACGCAGTATTTT. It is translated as CASSDTSTDTQYF.

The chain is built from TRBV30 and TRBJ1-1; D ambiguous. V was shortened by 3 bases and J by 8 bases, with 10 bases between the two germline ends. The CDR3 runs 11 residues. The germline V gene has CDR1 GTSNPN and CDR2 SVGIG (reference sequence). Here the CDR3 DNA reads TGTGCCTGGAGGGAGGAGACGGAAGCTTTCTTT. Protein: CAWREETEAFF.

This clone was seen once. This chain's CDR3 is CASSKRDGNTEAFF. For the CDR3, the DNA is TGTGCCAGCAGTAAACGGGACGGGAACACTGAAGCTTTCTTT. The V call is TRBV6-5, the J call TRBJ1-1; D perhaps matches TRBD1 (5 bases). CDR3 size: 14 residues. CDR1 and CDR2 (germline): MNHEY, SVGAGI. The V gene lost 5 bases and the J gene lost 1 base, with 11 bases spanning the gap.

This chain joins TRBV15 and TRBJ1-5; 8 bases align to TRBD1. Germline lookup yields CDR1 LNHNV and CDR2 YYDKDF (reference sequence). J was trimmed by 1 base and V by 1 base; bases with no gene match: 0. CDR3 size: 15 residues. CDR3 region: CATSRGTGSNQPQHF. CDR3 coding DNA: TGTGCCACCAGCAGAGGGACAGGGAGCAATCAGCCCCAGCATTTT.

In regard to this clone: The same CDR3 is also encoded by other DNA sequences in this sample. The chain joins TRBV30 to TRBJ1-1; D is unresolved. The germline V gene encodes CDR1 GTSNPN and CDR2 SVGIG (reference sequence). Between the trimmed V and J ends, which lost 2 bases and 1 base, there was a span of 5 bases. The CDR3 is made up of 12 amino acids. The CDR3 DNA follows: TGTGCCTGGAGTAGACAGAACACTGAAGCTTTCTTT. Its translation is CAWSRQNTEAFF.

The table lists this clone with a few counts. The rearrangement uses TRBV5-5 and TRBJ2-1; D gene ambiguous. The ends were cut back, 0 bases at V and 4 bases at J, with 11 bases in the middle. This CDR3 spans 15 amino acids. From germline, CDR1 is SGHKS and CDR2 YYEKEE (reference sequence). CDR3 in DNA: TGTGCCAGCAGCTTGGCCGTTGGGTCGTACAATGAGCAGTTCTTC. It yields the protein CASSLAVGSYNEQFF.

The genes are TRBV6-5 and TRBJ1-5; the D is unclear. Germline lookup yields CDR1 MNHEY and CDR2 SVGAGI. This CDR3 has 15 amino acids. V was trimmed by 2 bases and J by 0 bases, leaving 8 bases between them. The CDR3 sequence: CASSYAFGSNQPQHF. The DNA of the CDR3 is TGTGCCAGCAGTTACGCGTTTGGTAGCAATCAGCCCCAGCATTTT.

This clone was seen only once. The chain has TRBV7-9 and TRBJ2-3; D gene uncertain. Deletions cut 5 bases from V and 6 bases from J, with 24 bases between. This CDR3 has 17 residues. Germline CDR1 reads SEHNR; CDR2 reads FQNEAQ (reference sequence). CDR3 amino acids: CASSPGLMASLADTQYF. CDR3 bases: TGTGCCAGCAGCCCCGGTTTGATGGCGTCCCTGGCGGATACGCAGTATTTT.

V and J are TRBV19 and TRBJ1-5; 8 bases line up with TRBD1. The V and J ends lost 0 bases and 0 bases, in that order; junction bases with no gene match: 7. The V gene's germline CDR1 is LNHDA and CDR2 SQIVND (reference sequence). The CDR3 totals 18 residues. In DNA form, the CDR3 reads TGTGCCAGTAGTATAGATTGGAGGACAGGGATTAGCAATCAGCCCCAGCATTTT. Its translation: CASSIDWRTGISNQPQHF.

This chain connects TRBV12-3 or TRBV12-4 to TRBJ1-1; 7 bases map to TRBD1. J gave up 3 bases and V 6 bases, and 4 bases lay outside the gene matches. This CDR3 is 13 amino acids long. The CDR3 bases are TGTGCCAGCAGCATGACAGGGTACACTGAAGCTTTCTTT. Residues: CASSMTGYTEAFF.

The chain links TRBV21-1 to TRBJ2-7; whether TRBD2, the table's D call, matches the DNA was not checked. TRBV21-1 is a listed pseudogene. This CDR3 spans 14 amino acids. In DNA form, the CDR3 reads TGTGCCCCTTACGAGGGGACTAGCGCCTACGAGCAGTACTTC. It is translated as CAPYEGTSAYEQYF.

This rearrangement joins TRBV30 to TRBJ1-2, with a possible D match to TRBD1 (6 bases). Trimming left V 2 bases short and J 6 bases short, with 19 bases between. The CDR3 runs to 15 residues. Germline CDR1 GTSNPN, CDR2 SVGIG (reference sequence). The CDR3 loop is CAWSPWDKGIHGYTF. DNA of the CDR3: TGTGCCTGGAGTCCCTGGGACAAAGGGATACATGGCTACACCTTC.

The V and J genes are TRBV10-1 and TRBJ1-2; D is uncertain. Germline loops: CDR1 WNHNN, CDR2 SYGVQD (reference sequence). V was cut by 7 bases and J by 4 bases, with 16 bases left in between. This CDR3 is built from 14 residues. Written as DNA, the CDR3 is TGCGCCAGCATCTTCGAGTCCCAAGGCTATGGCTACACCTTC. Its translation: CASIFESQGYGYTF.